One TCR beta chain is described in this entry. Trimming cost V 4 bases and J 6 bases; bases outside gene matches: 9. Germline values: CDR1 SGHRS, CDR2 YFSETQ. The CDR3 loop spans 15 amino acids. This entry belongs to a study of blood T cell repertoires in COVID-19. Study-wide background: Sample material is recorded as cDNA or gDNA derived from T cells, B-cell-depleted T cells, or PBMCs.

The protocol was immunoSEQ multiplex PCR, while the TCRdb copy is restricted to in-frame clones and leaves out a portion. The sample contains approximately 220,000 clones, about 80% of which appear only once. Clinical histories supplied by participants themselves formed the basis of cohort assignment. The source of this sequence is a woman aged 40 to 55 with acute COVID-19. The chain carries TRBV5-1 and TRBJ2-1, with 8 positions matching TRBD2. Material: PBMCs or T cells enriched from blood (not recorded which). The CDR3 DNA is TGCGCCAGCAGCACCAAAGCGGGAGAGGGCAATGAGCAGTTCTTC. Translation gives CASSTKAGEGNEQFF.